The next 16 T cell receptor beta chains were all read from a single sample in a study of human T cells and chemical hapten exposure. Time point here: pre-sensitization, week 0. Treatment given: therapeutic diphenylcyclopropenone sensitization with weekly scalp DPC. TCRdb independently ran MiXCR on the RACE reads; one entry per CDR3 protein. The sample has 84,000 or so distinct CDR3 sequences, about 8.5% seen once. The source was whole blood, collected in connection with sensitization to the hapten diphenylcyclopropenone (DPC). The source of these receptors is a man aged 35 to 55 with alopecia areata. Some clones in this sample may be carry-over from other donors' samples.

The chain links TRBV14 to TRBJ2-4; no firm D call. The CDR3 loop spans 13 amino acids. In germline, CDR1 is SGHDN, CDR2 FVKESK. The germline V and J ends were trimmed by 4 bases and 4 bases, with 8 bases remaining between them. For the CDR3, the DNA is TGTGCCAGCAGCCCGGGCCGAAAAAACATTCAGTACTTC. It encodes CASSPGRKNIQYF.

The CDR3 region has the DNA TGTGCCAGCAGTCCCTTAGGAGAGGGCCTCATGGATGAGCAGTTCTTC. It encodes CASSPLGEGLMDEQFF. This chain links TRBV27 with TRBJ2-1; possible D gene TRBD2, 5 bases. This CDR3 is 16 amino acids long. The V gene lost 5 bases and the J gene lost 8 bases, with 22 bases spanning the gap. The V gene's germline CDR1 is MNHEY and CDR2 SMNVEV (reference sequence).

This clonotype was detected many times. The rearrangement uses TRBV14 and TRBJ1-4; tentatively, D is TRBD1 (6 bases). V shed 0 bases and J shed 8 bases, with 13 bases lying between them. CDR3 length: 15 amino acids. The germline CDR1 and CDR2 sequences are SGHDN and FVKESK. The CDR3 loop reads CASSQDRGRKEKLFF. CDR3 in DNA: TGTGCCAGCAGCCAAGACCGGGGGCGGAAGGAAAAACTGTTTTTT.

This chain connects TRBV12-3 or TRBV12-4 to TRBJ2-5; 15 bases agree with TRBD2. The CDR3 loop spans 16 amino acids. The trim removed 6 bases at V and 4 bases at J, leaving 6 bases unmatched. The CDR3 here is CASSPGLAGGPETQYF. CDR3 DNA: TGTGCCAGCAGCCCAGGACTAGCGGGAGGGCCAGAGACCCAGTACTTC.

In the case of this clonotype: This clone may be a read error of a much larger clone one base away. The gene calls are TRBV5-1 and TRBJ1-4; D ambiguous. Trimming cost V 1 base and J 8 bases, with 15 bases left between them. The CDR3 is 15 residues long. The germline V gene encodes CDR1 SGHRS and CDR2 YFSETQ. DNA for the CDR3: TGCGCCAGCAGCTTGTGCGACAAGCTCGCAGAAAAACTGTTTTTT. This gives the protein CASSLCDKLAEKLFF. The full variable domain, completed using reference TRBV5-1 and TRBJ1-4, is KAGVTQTPRYLIKTRGQQVTLSCSPISGHRSVSWYQQTPGQGLQFLFEYFSETQRNKGNFPGRFSGRQFSNSRSEMNVSTLELGDSALYLCASSLCDKLAEKLFFGSGTQLSVL.

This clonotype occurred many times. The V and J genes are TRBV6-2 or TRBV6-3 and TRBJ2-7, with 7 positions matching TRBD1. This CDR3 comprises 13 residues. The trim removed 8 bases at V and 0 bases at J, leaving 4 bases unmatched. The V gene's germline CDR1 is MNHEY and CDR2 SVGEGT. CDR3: CASAWDSSYEQYF. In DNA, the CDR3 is TGTGCCAGCGCCTGGGACAGCTCCTACGAGCAGTACTTC.

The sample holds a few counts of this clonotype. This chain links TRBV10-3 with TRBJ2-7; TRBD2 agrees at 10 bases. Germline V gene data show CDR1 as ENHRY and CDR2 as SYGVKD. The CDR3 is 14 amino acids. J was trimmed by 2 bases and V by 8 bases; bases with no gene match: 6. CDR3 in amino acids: CAIPEAGGPYEQYV. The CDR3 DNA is TGTGCCATCCCGGAAGCGGGAGGGCCCTACGAGCAGTACGTC.

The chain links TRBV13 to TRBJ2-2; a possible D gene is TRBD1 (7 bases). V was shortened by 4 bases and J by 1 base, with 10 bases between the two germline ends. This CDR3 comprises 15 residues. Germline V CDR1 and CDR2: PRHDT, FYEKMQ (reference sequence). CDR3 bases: TGTGCCAGCAGCTCCAGGGGGGAGAACACCGGGGAGCTGTTTTTT. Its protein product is CASSSRGENTGELFF.

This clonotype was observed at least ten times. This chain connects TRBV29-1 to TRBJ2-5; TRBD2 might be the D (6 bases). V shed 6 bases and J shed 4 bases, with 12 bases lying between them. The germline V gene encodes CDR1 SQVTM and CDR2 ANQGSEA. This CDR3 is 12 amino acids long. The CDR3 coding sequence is TGCAGCGTGAGACTAGGGCCAGAGACCCAGTACTTC. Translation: CSVRLGPETQYF.

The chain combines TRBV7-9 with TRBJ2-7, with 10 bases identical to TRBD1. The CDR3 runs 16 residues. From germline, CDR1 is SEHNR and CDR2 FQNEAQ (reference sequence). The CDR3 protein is CASSLGDRGSSNEQYV. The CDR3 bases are TGTGCCAGCAGCTTAGGGGACAGGGGCAGCTCCAACGAGCAGTACGTC.

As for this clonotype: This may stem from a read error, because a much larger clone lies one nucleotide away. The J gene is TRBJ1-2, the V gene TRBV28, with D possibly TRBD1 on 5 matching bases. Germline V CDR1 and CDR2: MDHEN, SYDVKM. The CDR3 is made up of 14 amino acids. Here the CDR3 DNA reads TGTGTCAGCAGTCCAGACAGCCGGAACTATGGCTACACCTTC. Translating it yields CVSSPDSRNYGYTF.

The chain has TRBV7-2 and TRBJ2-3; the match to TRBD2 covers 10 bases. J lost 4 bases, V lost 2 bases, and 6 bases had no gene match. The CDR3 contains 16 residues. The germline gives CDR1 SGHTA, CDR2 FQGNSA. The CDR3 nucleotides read TGTGCCAGCAGCTTAACCCCTAGCGGGGGCCCAGATACGCAGTATTTT. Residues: CASSLTPSGGPDTQYF.

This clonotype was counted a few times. The CDR3 sequence is CSVADQLPTDTQYF. CDR3 DNA sequence: TGCAGCGTAGCAGATCAGCTGCCGACAGATACGCAGTATTTT. V is TRBV29-1 and J is TRBJ2-3; D is unclear. The CDR3 runs to 14 residues. The V gene's germline CDR1 is SQVTM and CDR2 ANQGSEA. Trimming removed 6 bases at V and 3 bases at J, with 16 bases between.

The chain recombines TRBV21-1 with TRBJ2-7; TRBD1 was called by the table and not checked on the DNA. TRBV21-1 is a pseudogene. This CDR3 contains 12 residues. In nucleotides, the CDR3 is TGTGCCAGCAGCAAAGTGTTTAGGGGGGGGTACTTC. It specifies CASSKVFRGGYF.

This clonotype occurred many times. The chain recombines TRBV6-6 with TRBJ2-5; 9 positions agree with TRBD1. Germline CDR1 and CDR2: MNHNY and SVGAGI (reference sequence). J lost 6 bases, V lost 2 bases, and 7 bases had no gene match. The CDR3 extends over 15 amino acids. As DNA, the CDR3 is TGTGCCAGCAGTTACCCAAGGGACAGGGAAAAGACCCAGTACTTC. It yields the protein CASSYPRDREKTQYF.

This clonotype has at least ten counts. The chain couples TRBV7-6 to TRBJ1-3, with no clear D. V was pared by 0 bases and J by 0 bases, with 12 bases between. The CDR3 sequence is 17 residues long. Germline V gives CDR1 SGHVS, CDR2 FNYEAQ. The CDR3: CASSLAVRQDSGNTIYF. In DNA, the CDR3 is TGTGCCAGCAGCTTAGCGGTTAGGCAGGACTCTGGAAACACCATATATTTT.